This TCR beta chain appears in the sequencing data of a study of blood T cell repertoires in COVID-19. For the study at large: Researchers got acute and convalescent COVID-19 samples from the United States, Italy and Spain. From T cells, B-cell-depleted T cells, or PBMCs came the material, which was cDNA or gDNA.

Measured with immunoSEQ multiplex PCR; TCRdb has only the in-frame clones, and not every one. This table holds 50,000 to 85,000 clones, roughly 75% found once. V was trimmed by 5 bases and J by 4 bases, leaving 17 bases between them. Germline CDR1 and CDR2: MNHEY and SMNVEV (reference sequence). The CDR3 has 15 amino acids. This TCR was sampled from a human donor in a cohort sampled during active COVID-19. The V call is TRBV27, the J call TRBJ1-2; D may be TRBD1 (6 bases). What was sequenced was peripheral blood. CDR3 in DNA: TGTGCCAGCAGTCCGCGGACAGACGGTGGCTATGGCTACACCTTC. Translation: CASSPRTDGGYGYTF.